These T cell receptor beta chains were read from a single sample in a study of blood T cell repertoires in COVID-19. Sequencing was performed with immunoSEQ multiplex PCR; in TCRdb, only in-frame clones are kept and a portion is missing. The profile shows about 370,000 clones, 75% to 90% of them singletons. The source material was PBMCs or T cells enriched from blood (not recorded which). The source of these receptors is a man between 18 and 29 years old who had recovered from COVID-19. Each CDR3 is given with its conserved first and last residue. Each record gives: clone size, D gene, V gene, J gene, CDR3 DNA, CDR3 protein. D genes are given only for firm matches. Clone size is stated in some rows and not others, as once, few, many or a class when expanded.

-	TRBD2	TRBV5-8	TRBJ2-5	TGTGCCAGCAGCTTATTAGGCCTAGCGGAGAGAGAGACCCAGTACTTC	CASSLLGLAERETQYF
-	-	TRBV3-1/TRBV3-2	TRBJ1-1	TGTGCCAGCAGCCCAAGACAGGACTCAAACACTGAAGCTTTCTTT	CASSPRQDSNTEAFF
few	TRBD1	TRBV9	TRBJ1-5	TGTGCCAGCAGCGTAGGCCAGGGGGCAAGTCAGCCCCAGCATTTT	CASSVGQGASQPQHF
-	TRBD1	TRBV5-6	TRBJ1-6	TGTGCCAGCAGCGTGGGACAGTTTTCACCCCTCCACTTT	CASSVGQFSPLHF
-	TRBD1	TRBV29-1	TRBJ1-2	TGCAGCGTTGATGATCGAATACAGGGGTTGGTTGGCTACACCTTC	CSVDDRIQGLVGYTF
-	-	TRBV21-1	TRBJ2-4	TGTGCCAGCACCCCTAACATTCAGTACTTC	CASTPNIQYF
-	-	TRBV7-2	TRBJ2-5	TGTGCCAGCAGCCGCCGCGGGTCTCAAGAGACCCAGTACTTC	CASSRRGSQETQYF
few	TRBD1	TRBV24-1	TRBJ1-6	TGTGCCACCAGTGACCACTGGGACAGAGGAAATTCACCCCTCCACTTT	CATSDHWDRGNSPLHF
-	-	TRBV5-1	TRBJ1-1	TGCGCCAGCAGACGAGGGGAGGGCAGGACTGGGGGTGAGAACACTGAAGCTTTCTTT	CASRRGEGRTGGENTEAFF
few	-	TRBV2	TRBJ1-6	TGTGCCAGCAGTGAGGAGGAGGCTTCACCCCTCCACTTT	CASSEEEASPLHF
-	-	TRBV5-4	TRBJ2-2	TGTGCCAGCAGCTTCAGGAACACCGGGGAGCTGTTTTTT	CASSFRNTGELFF
-	-	TRBV19	TRBJ2-1	TGTGCCAGTAGTATTGCGGGGAGAGAGCAGTTCTTC	CASSIAGREQFF
-	-	TRBV9	TRBJ1-4	TGTGCCAGCAGCGTCTCTCAAGGCGAAGGGGGACTGTTTTTT	CASSVSQGEGGLFF
-	-	TRBV9	TRBJ2-3	TGTGCCAGCAGCGCCTCCAGGATACCCACAGATACGCAGTATTTT	CASSASRIPTDTQYF